A single sample gave rise to the 2 T cell receptor beta chains below, sequenced in a study of blood T cells in healthy people across ages. The use of a sample-barcoded 5' primer and a J-beta primer mix characterized a second PCR of about 6 to 11 cycles. Each CDR3 protein is one row after TCRdb ran MiXCR on the 5' RACE reads. The sample lists roughly 1.4 million distinct CDR3 sequences, approximately 60% seen once, with approximately 7% in the top ten. Material: blood. These receptors originate from a man aged 18 to 29 in good health.

The genes are TRBV29-1 and TRBJ2-7; 7 bases align to TRBD2. Per the germline V gene, CDR1 is SQVTM and CDR2 is ANQGSEA. V was clipped by 4 bases and J by 4 bases; unmatched bases: 10. The CDR3 contains 14 residues. CDR3 nucleotide sequence: TGCAGCGTTGCCCTGCTGCTAGCGGAGTACGAGCAGTACTTC. Amino acids: CSVALLLAEYEQYF.

This clonotype turned up a few times. V gene TRBV6-5 combines with J gene TRBJ1-1; D possibly corresponds to TRBD1 (6 bases). Germline V CDR1 and CDR2: MNHEY, SVGAGI. The CDR3 runs to 13 residues. Deletions cut 5 bases from V and 2 bases from J, with 9 bases between. The CDR3 region is CASSMDRNTEAFF. The CDR3 DNA is TGTGCCAGCAGTATGGACAGAAACACTGAAGCTTTCTTT.